These T cell receptor beta chains were read from a single sample in a study of blood T cell repertoires in COVID-19. The protocol was immunoSEQ multiplex PCR, while the TCRdb copy is restricted to in-frame clones and leaves out a portion. The repertoire holds around 240,000 clones, with about 83% as singletons. Sequenced: peripheral blood. These receptors all stem from a woman aged 50 to 60 with acute or convalescent COVID-19. Both conserved end residues are part of each CDR3. The order of the fields is J gene, D gene, V gene, clone size, CDR3 protein, CDR3 DNA. The D gene is left open where the match is weak. Clone size, where shown, is once, few, many, or a class for clones that have expanded.

J: TRBJ2-1; D: TRBD1; V: TRBV4-3; size: .; CDR3: CASARQGYDEQFF; DNA: TGCGCCAGCGCCCGACAGGGCTATGATGAGCAGTTCTTC
J: TRBJ1-6; D: .; V: TRBV4-1; size: .; CDR3: CASSVGGGGSPLHF; DNA: TGCGCCAGCAGCGTCGGGGGGGGAGGGTCACCCCTCCACTTT
J: TRBJ2-2; D: .; V: TRBV28; size: .; CDR3: CASSSGTFHTGELFF; DNA: TGTGCCAGCAGTTCCGGGACTTTCCACACCGGGGAGCTGTTTTTT
J: TRBJ1-2; D: .; V: TRBV6-2/TRBV6-3; size: .; CDR3: CASSYGQGRGYTF; DNA: TGTGCCAGCAGTTATGGGCAGGGCCGCGGCTACACCTTC
J: TRBJ1-5; D: .; V: TRBV11-1; size: once; CDR3: CASSLAPTRPQHF; DNA: TGTGCCAGCAGCTTAGCGCCCACTCGGCCCCAGCATTTT
J: TRBJ2-1; D: TRBD2; V: TRBV30; size: .; CDR3: CAWSVSGIYNEQFF; DNA: TGTGCCTGGAGTGTCAGCGGGATATACAATGAGCAGTTCTTC
J: TRBJ2-6; D: .; V: TRBV3-1/TRBV3-2; size: .; CDR3: CAAGRSGANVLTF; DNA: TGTGCCGCGGGTCGGTCTGGGGCCAACGTCCTGACTTTC
J: TRBJ1-5; D: TRBD1; V: TRBV5-1; size: .; CDR3: CASSLEGASNQPQHF; DNA: TGCGCCAGCAGCTTGGAGGGGGCTAGCAATCAGCCCCAGCATTTT
J: TRBJ2-5; D: TRBD2; V: TRBV7-2; size: .; CDR3: CASSLTSGAGETQYF; DNA: TGTGCCAGCAGCCTGACTAGCGGAGCTGGGGAGACCCAGTACTTC
J: TRBJ1-1; D: TRBD1; V: TRBV7-9; size: .; CDR3: CASSPGGLGTEAFF; DNA: TGTGCCAGCAGCCCAGGGGGCTTGGGCACTGAAGCTTTCTTT
J: TRBJ2-3; D: TRBD2; V: TRBV18; size: .; CDR3: CASSPLAGGRTDTQYF; DNA: TGTGCCAGCTCACCTCTAGCGGGGGGGCGCACAGATACGCAGTATTTT
J: TRBJ2-1; D: .; V: TRBV4-1; size: .; CDR3: CASSRSPLEHEQFF; DNA: TGCGCCAGCAGCCGTTCTCCACTAGAACATGAGCAGTTCTTC
J: TRBJ1-6; D: .; V: TRBV30; size: .; CDR3: CAWSREASDSPLHF; DNA: TGTGCCTGGAGTAGGGAGGCTTCAGATTCACCCCTCCACTTT
J: TRBJ2-1; D: TRBD2; V: TRBV24-1; size: .; CDR3: CATSEARDYNNEQFF; DNA: TGTGCCACCAGTGAAGCACGGGACTACAACAATGAGCAGTTCTTC
J: TRBJ2-5; D: TRBD2; V: TRBV6-5; size: .; CDR3: CASSYSGGRETQYF; DNA: TGTGCCAGCAGTTACTCGGGGGGGAGAGAGACCCAGTACTTC
J: TRBJ2-3; D: TRBD2; V: TRBV5-6; size: .; CDR3: CASSYSQRGQYF; DNA: TGTGCCAGCAGCTATTCCCAGCGGGGGCAGTATTTT
J: TRBJ2-3; D: .; V: TRBV30; size: .; CDR3: CAWGIGGSTDTQYF; DNA: TGTGCCTGGGGAATCGGGGGTAGCACAGATACGCAGTATTTT
J: TRBJ1-1; D: TRBD1; V: TRBV10-3; size: .; CDR3: CAIKGQGTEAFF; DNA: TGTGCCATCAAGGGACAGGGGACTGAAGCTTTCTTT
J: TRBJ1-1; D: .; V: TRBV27; size: .; CDR3: CASSSPRDTEAFF; DNA: TGTGCCAGCAGCAGTCCCAGGGACACTGAAGCTTTCTTT
J: TRBJ1-3; D: .; V: TRBV12-3/TRBV12-4; size: .; CDR3: CATGRNTIYF; DNA: TGTGCCACAGGGAGAAACACCATATATTTT
J: TRBJ1-1; D: TRBD1; V: TRBV19; size: .; CDR3: CASRPGQGWNTEAFF; DNA: TGTGCCAGTAGACCGGGACAGGGGTGGAACACTGAAGCTTTCTTT
J: TRBJ2-1; D: TRBD2; V: TRBV5-6; size: .; CDR3: CASRGSGGYNEQFF; DNA: TGTGCCAGCAGGGGTAGCGGGGGATACAATGAGCAGTTCTTC
J: TRBJ2-5; D: .; V: TRBV28; size: .; CDR3: CASSSRETQYF; DNA: TGTGCCAGCAGTTCCCGGGAGACCCAGTACTTC
J: TRBJ1-4; D: .; V: TRBV5-8; size: once; CDR3: CASSLRTPRGEKLFF; DNA: TGTGCCAGCAGCCTTCGGACTCCCAGGGGTGAAAAACTGTTTTTT
J: TRBJ2-7; D: .; V: TRBV4-1; size: .; CDR3: CASSQEPGVYEQYF; DNA: TGCGCCAGCAGCCAAGAACCGGGGGTCTACGAGCAGTACTTC
J: TRBJ2-2; D: .; V: TRBV2; size: .; CDR3: CASSGDTNTGELFF; DNA: TGTGCCAGCAGTGGGGACACCAACACCGGGGAGCTGTTTTTT
J: TRBJ2-7; D: TRBD1; V: TRBV2; size: .; CDR3: CASGEDRASYEQYF; DNA: TGTGCCAGCGGGGAGGACAGGGCCTCCTACGAGCAGTACTTC
J: TRBJ1-1; D: .; V: TRBV7-2; size: .; CDR3: CASSPLYAGVGTEAFF; DNA: TGTGCCAGCAGCCCTCTATACGCAGGGGTGGGCACTGAAGCTTTCTTT
J: TRBJ1-1; D: .; V: TRBV3-1/TRBV3-2; size: .; CDR3: CASSQVPAPEAFF; DNA: TGTGCCAGCAGCCAAGTTCCAGCGCCTGAAGCTTTCTTT
J: TRBJ2-3; D: TRBD2; V: TRBV10-3; size: .; CDR3: CAIGRAGENTDTQYF; DNA: TGTGCCATCGGCCGAGCGGGGGAGAACACAGATACGCAGTATTTT
J: TRBJ1-5; D: .; V: TRBV28; size: .; CDR3: CASAGRVNQPQHF; DNA: TGTGCCAGCGCCGGGAGGGTTAATCAGCCCCAGCATTTT
J: TRBJ1-1; D: .; V: TRBV6-1; size: .; CDR3: CASSEALPGTEAFF; DNA: TGTGCCAGCAGTGAAGCGCTTCCGGGGACTGAAGCTTTCTTT